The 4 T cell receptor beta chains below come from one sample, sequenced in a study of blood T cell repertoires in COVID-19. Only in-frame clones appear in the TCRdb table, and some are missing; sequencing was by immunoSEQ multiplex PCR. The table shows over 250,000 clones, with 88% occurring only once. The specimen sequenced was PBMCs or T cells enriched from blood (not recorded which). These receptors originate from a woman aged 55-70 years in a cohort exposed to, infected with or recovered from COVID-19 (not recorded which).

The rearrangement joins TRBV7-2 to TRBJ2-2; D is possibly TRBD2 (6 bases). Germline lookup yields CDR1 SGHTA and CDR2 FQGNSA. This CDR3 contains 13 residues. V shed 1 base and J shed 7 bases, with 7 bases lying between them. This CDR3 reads CASSLVGGGELFF. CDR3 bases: TGTGCCAGCAGCTTAGTGGGGGGCGGGGAGCTGTTTTTT. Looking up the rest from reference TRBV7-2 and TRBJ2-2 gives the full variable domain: GAGVSQSPSNKVTEKGKDVELRCDPISGHTALYWYRQSLGQGLEFLIYFQGNSAPDKSGLPSDRFSAERTGGSVSTLTIQRTQQEDSAVYLCASSLVGGGELFFGEGSRLTVL.

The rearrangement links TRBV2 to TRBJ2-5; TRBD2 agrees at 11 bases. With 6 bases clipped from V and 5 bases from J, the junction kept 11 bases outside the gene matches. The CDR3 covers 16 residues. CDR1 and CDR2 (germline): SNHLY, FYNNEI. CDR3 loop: CASRAQLAGDIETQYF. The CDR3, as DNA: TGTGCCAGCAGAGCCCAACTAGCGGGAGACATTGAGACCCAGTACTTC. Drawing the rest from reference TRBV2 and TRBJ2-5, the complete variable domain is EPEVTQTPSHQVTQMGQEVILRCVPISNHLYFYWYRQILGQKVEFLVSFYNNEISEKSEIFDDQFSVERPDGSNFTLKIRSTKLEDSAMYFCASRAQLAGDIETQYFGPGTRLLVL.

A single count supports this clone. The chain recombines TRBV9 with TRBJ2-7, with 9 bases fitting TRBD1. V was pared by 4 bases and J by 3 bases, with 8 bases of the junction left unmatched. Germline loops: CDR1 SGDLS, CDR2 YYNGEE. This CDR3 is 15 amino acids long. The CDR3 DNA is TGTGCCAGCAGCCCACAACCGGGACAGGGCTACGAGCAGTACTTC. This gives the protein CASSPQPGQGYEQYF.

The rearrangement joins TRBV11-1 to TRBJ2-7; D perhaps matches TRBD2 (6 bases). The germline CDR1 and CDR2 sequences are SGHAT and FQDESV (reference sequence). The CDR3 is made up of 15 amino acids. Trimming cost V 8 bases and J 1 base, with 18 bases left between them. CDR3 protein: CASGPRTGRSYEQYF. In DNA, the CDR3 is TGTGCCAGCGGGCCCCGGACGGGGAGGTCCTACGAGCAGTACTTC.